This T cell receptor (beta chain) was retrieved from a study of T-cell memory formation after mild COVID-19. About the study: Among the donors, TCR clusters were largely specific to each donor. Study-wide points: The CD4+ clones that contracted clustered mainly within CM and EM, and the CD8+ clones concentrated in EMRA. The finding that pre-infection memory included some responding clones suggested that cross-reactive memory joined.

As to this clonotype: The antigen is undetermined.

Amplification by 5'RACE using constant-segment primers produced TCR alpha and TCR beta cDNA libraries that carried sample barcodes and UMIs. Using its own MiXCR run on the 5' RACE reads, TCRdb lists one record per CDR3 protein. The profile shows 540,000 or so distinct CDR3 sequences, around 21% of them singletons. Germline V CDR1 and CDR2: KGHSH, LQKENI. With 5 bases removed from V and 0 bases from J, the gap between germline ends came to 11 bases. The CDR3 loop spans 14 amino acids. The sequenced sample was PBMCs or a T cell subset sorted from them (not recorded which). The chain has TRBV18 and TRBJ2-7; D perhaps matches TRBD1 (5 bases). This TCR derives from an adult woman who had mild COVID-19 (a few samples of this study predate the infection). Cell type and time point are not known. The CDR3 DNA reads as TGTGCCAGCTCAACAGGATTCGTCTCCTACGAGCAGTACTTC. Its protein is CASSTGFVSYEQYF. The full variable domain, completed using reference TRBV18 and TRBJ2-7, is NAGVMQNPRHLVRRRGQEARLRCSPMKGHSHVYWYRQLPEEGLKFMVYLQKENIIDESGMPKERFSAEFPKEGPSILRIQQVVRGDSAAYFCASSTGFVSYEQYFGPGTRLTVT.